One and the same sample provided the 2 T cell receptor beta chains below, sequenced in a study of T cell clones after liver transplantation. TCRdb keeps only in-frame clones here, not all; method: immunoSEQ multiplex PCR. Of 72,000 or so clones in the sample, approximately 87% were seen once. This sample comprised CD4+ T cells from blood, obtained at the 22-month timepoint. These TCRs come from a human patient who received a liver transplant. A share of the T cells may be of graft donor origin.

The chain uses TRBV5-6 and TRBJ2-5; 8 bases agree with TRBD2. This CDR3 is 15 amino acids long. V lost 0 bases, J lost 1 base, and 2 bases stayed unmatched. Per the germline V gene, CDR1 is SGHDT and CDR2 is YYEEEE. CDR3 coding DNA: TGTGCCAGCAGCTTGGGAAGCGGGAGCCAAGAGACCCAGTACTTC. Its translation: CASSLGSGSQETQYF.

This chain uses TRBV2 with TRBJ2-5, with a possible D match to TRBD1 (6 bases). Looked up from germline, CDR1 is SNHLY and CDR2 is FYNNEI. The CDR3 covers 15 residues. V lost 5 bases and J lost 0, with 13 bases in between. The CDR3 region has the DNA TGTGCCAGCAGTCCAGGGGTGGGGCACCAAGAGACCCAGTACTTC. Protein: CASSPGVGHQETQYF. Drawing the rest from reference TRBV2 and TRBJ2-5, the complete variable domain is EPEVTQTPSHQVTQMGQEVILRCVPISNHLYFYWYRQILGQKVEFLVSFYNNEISEKSEIFDDQFSVERPDGSNFTLKIRSTKLEDSAMYFCASSPGVGHQETQYFGPGTRLLVL.